This TCR beta chain comes out of a study of T cell responses to AZD1222 COVID-19 vaccine (dated by TCRdb to about 2021). Notes on the research overall: AZD1222 recipients with second doses at about 4 weeks or about 12 weeks were pooled, because spike-specific TCR depth and breadth did not differ between schedules. A total of 233 trial participants underwent TCR sequencing, of whom some 210 received two doses of AZD1222 and about 25 received two doses of the MenACWY control vaccine. Enrollment into the trials was organized by age into subgroups of 18-55, 56-69 and 70-plus years, and those subgroups contained approximately 160, 26 and 62 TCR-sequenced participants, respectively. Results and caveats for the whole study, not just this receptor: In the small 56-69-year group, the increase in depth fell short of significance, most likely because of low power. The vaccine-associated CD4 TCRs covered the entire spike protein, and the dominant responses fell in regions 160-218 and 743-854. Epitopes outside the regions mutated in the B.1.351 and B.1.1.7 variants were reportedly recognized by nearly half of the unique spike-specific TCRs. A significant rise in spike-specific TCR breadth and depth was observed after two AZD1222 doses relative to day 0 and relative to MenACWY recipients. No day 14 peak-response samples were available, so repertoires were characterized only after the peak T cell response. Conclusions about previously exposed vaccinees are limited because only five to seven AZD1222 recipients were SARS-CoV-2 seropositive at baseline. Participants were mostly white British, with more females than males. The authors suggested clonal diversity may have been underestimated.

This specimen's time point label, per the study, means: baseline before first vaccination. Vaccinee samples were obtained from the UK trials COV001 and COV002, which included a single-blind randomized controlled phase 2/3 trial of AZD1222 (ChAdOx1 nCoV-19) in healthy adults. For TCRbeta chain sequencing, PBMC samples from trial participants were taken at day 0 and at day 28 after the second dose. Per the germline V gene (reference sequence), GTSNPN is the CDR1 and SVGIG is the CDR2. V loses 0 bases, J loses 6 bases, and the germline ends lie 11 bases apart. CDR3 length: 13 amino acids, cysteine to phenylalanine. CDR3 DNA only is kept here, 39 bases in frame from base 1. Concerning this clone itself: Which antigen it targets is not known. One base away there is no much larger clone; base qualities are not given.

The CDR3 regions of human TCRbeta chains were analyzed by immunosequencing. The original pipeline was this. Repertoire TCRs were matched against a reference library of SARS-CoV-2-specific TCRs generated with the MIRA antigen-specificity platform. Breadth was defined as the fraction of unique TCRs that were SARS-CoV-2-associated. Depth was defined as the fraction of total T cells that were SARS-CoV-2-associated. Using the MIRA data, each spike-specific TCR was assigned both to the spike region to which the TCR was reactive and to a CD4 or CD8 class. Log10-transformed breadth and depth values were compared by one-way ANOVA with Sidak's multiple comparisons tests. TCRdb took this table from immuneACCESS and kept in-frame rearrangements with V and J called. Such tables lack part of the clones; where checked against another copy, unresolved V genes explain under half of the gap, and the rest is unexplained. V and J calls and clone size follow that table, whereas D and trimming were derived from the DNA. The sample has around 120,000 clones on record, roughly 90% of them singletons. The top ten clones comprise more than 2.5% of the sample.

The chain is encoded by TRBV30 joined to TRBJ2-5; the D segment could be TRBD1, given 5 matching bases. The source is an adult in good health. The material sequenced was peripheral blood, taken on day 0 of AZD1222 vaccination. DNA sequence: TGTGCCTGGAGTGTGAAAGGGGAACAGACCCAGTACTTC. The resulting protein is CAWSVKGEQTQYF.